The next 9 T cell receptor beta chains were all read from a single sample in a study of T-cell memory formation after mild COVID-19. From the 5' RACE reads, TCRdb called clonotypes with MiXCR, one entry per CDR3 protein. The table has 580,000 or so distinct CDR3 sequences, approximately 15% seen once. Sequenced: PBMCs or a T cell subset sorted from them (not recorded which). The origin of the receptors is an adult woman who had mild COVID-19 (a few samples of this study predate the infection). Cell type and time point are not known.

V and J are TRBV20-1 and TRBJ2-5; the match to TRBD1 covers 8 bases. The CDR3 runs 16 residues. Germline V gives CDR1 DFQATT, CDR2 SNEGSKA (reference sequence). V shed 2 bases, J shed 4 bases, and the junction held 12 bases outside the gene matches. CDR3 nucleotides: TGCAGTGCTAGAACAGCGACAGGGGAGCGGCGAGAGACCCAGTACTTC. As protein: CSARTATGERRETQYF.

This clonotype was observed a handful of times. The chain has TRBV15 and TRBJ2-7; maybe TRBD1 (7 bases). This CDR3 comprises 16 residues. Trimming shortened V by 0 bases and J by 3 bases, and 15 bases separated the two germline ends. CDR1 and CDR2 (germline): LNHNV, YYDKDF (reference sequence). CDR3 DNA sequence: TGTGCCACCAGCAGAGAGTACCAGGGGGGCAACTACGAGCAGTACTTC. It encodes CATSREYQGGNYEQYF.

This clonotype was observed at least ten times. V usage is TRBV4-2 and J usage is TRBJ1-3, with D perhaps TRBD1 (5 bases). CDR1 and CDR2 from the germline V gene are LGHNA and YNFKEQ. V was shortened by 4 bases and J by 0 bases, with 10 bases between the two germline ends. The CDR3 extends over 15 amino acids. The CDR3 loop is CASSPQVNSGNTIYF. The CDR3 region has the DNA TGTGCCAGCAGCCCACAGGTTAACTCTGGAAACACCATATATTTT.

This clonotype was detected ten times or more. The chain has TRBV6-5 and TRBJ1-5; D may be TRBD1 (5 bases). The V end was cut by 5 bases, the J end by 6 bases, with 11 bases between. The germline V gene has CDR1 MNHEY and CDR2 SVGAGI. The CDR3 is made up of 13 amino acids. The CDR3 region is CASSPGAAQPQHF. The CDR3 DNA sequence: TGTGCCAGCAGTCCCGGGGCGGCTCAGCCCCAGCATTTT.

The genes are TRBV11-2 and TRBJ2-7; the D is unclear. Germline assignment: CDR1 SGHAT and CDR2 FQNNGV. The CDR3 has 12 residues. Trimming shortened V by 4 bases and J by 6 bases, and 10 bases separated the two germline ends. The CDR3 nucleotides are TGTGCCAGCAGCTCCCCCCTCTCCGAGCAGTACTTC. It yields the protein CASSSPLSEQYF.

J is TRBJ2-5 and V is TRBV27; possibly TRBD1 for D (5 bases). The CDR3 extends over 15 amino acids. V lost 1 base to trimming and J lost 5 bases, with 14 bases between them. Germline values: CDR1 MNHEY, CDR2 SMNVEV (reference sequence). The CDR3 coding sequence is TGTGCCAGCAGTTTATGGGGCACATTGGGGGAGACCCAGTACTTC. Protein: CASSLWGTLGETQYF.

This clonotype was seen a handful of times. The V gene is TRBV6-2 or TRBV6-3, the J gene TRBJ2-5; 12 nucleotides line up with TRBD2. Germline CDR1 is MNHEY and CDR2 is SVGEGT. The CDR3 extends over 17 amino acids. V shed 0 bases, J shed 4 bases, and the junction held 6 bases outside the gene matches. This CDR3 is CASSYSVTSGRRETQYF. The CDR3 region has the DNA TGTGCCAGCAGTTACTCAGTAACTAGCGGGAGGAGAGAGACCCAGTACTTC.

This clonotype was recorded a few times. This rearrangement joins TRBV7-3 to TRBJ1-6, with TRBD1 as a possible D gene (5 bases). Germline CDR1 SGHTA, CDR2 FQGTGA. V lost 4 bases, J lost 5 bases, and 9 bases lay in between. CDR3 length: 14 amino acids. The CDR3 reads CASSSGTNNSPLHF. The CDR3 coding sequence is TGTGCCAGCAGCTCAGGGACGAATAATTCACCCCTCCACTTT.

This sequence joins TRBV10-3 and TRBJ2-7; D might be TRBD2 (5 bases). V was trimmed by 7 bases and J by 2 bases, leaving 15 bases between them. Per the germline V gene, CDR1 is ENHRY and CDR2 is SYGVKD. This CDR3 spans 14 amino acids. The DNA of the CDR3 is TGTGCCATCAAAGATTCGGGATTGACCTACGAGCAGTACTTC. Its protein product is CAIKDSGLTYEQYF.